The sequence of this TCR beta chain was determined in a study of blood T cell repertoires in COVID-19. Trimming took off 1 base at V and 8 bases at J, with 10 bases between the two ends. CDR1 is SGHRS, CDR2 YFSETQ, per germline. The CDR3 sequence is 13 residues long. Sequencing used immunoSEQ multiplex PCR; TCRdb keeps in-frame clones, though not all of them. This sample has approximately 300,000 clones, with 85% found just once. Within 2 weeks of study entry, exposed participants had contacted a PCR-confirmed or clinician-diagnosed COVID-19 case. V and J are TRBV5-1 and TRBJ2-1, with a tentative D call TRBD2 (6 bases). The sequencing input was PBMCs or T cells enriched from blood (not recorded which). This clonotype was obtained from a woman aged 25-40 years who had been exposed to COVID-19. CDR3: CASSLSLADEQFF. In DNA form, the CDR3 reads TGCGCCAGCAGCTTGTCACTAGCCGATGAGCAGTTCTTC.